Only a few counts were recorded for the clone carrying this T cell receptor beta chain. The sample is drawn from a study of cytomegalovirus exposure and HLA in healthy donors. Study summary: Most genotyped donors, 81% of 398, had Caucasian-associated genetic ancestry.

Researchers ran the PCR with 60 Vbeta and 13 Jbeta primers. Measured with immunoSEQ multiplex PCR; TCRdb has only the in-frame clones, and not every one. The sample carries 180,000 or so clones, 9.5% recorded once. Germline CDR1 is LNHDA and CDR2 is SQIVND (reference sequence). V dropped 6 bases and J dropped 4 bases, with 15 bases sitting between them. This CDR3 has 14 amino acids. The receptor was derived from a woman aged 25 to 39 in good health and CMV-seropositive. The chain uses TRBV19 and TRBJ1-2; D not certain. Sequencing input: PBMCs. CDR3 nucleotides: TGTGCCAGTAGGAAGTCCGGGGAAAGCTATGGCTACACCTTC. Amino acids: CASRKSGESYGYTF.